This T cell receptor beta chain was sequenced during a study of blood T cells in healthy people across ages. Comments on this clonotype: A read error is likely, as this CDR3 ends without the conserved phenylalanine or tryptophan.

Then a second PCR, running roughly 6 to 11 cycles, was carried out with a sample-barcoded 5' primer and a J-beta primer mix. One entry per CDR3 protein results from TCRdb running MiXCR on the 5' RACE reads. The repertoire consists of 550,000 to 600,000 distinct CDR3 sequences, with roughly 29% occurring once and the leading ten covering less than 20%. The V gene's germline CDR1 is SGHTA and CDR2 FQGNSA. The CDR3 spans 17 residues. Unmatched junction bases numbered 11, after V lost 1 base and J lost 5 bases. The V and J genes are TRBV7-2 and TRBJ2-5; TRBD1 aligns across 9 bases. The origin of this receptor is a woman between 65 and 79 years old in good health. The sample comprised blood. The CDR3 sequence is CASSLVGTGTRRETQYC. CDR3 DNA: TGTGCCAGCAGCTTAGTGGGGACAGGGACACGCAGGGAGACCCAGTACTGC.